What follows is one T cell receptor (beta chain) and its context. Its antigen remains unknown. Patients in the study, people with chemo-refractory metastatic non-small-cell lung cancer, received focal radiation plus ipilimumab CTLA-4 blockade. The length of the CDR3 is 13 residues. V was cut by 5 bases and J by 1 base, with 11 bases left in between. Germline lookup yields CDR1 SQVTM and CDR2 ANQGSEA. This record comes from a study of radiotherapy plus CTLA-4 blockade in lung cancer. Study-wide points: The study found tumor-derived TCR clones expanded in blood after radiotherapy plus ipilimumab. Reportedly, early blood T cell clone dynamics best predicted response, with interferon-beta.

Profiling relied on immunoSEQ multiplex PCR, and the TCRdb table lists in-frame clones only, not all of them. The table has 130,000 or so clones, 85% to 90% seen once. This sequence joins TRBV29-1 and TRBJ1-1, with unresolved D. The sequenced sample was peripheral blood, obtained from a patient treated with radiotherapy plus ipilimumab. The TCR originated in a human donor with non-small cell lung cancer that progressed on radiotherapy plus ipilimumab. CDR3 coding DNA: TGCAGCGTTTCCGGGTCCTCGAACACTGAAGCTTTCTTT. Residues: CSVSGSSNTEAFF. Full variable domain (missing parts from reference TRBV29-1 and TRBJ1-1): SAVISQKPSRDICQRGTSLTIQCQVDSQVTMMFWYRQQPGQSLTLIATANQGSEATYESGFVIDKFPISRPNLTFSTLTVSNMSPEDSSIYLCSVSGSSNTEAFFGQGTRLTVV.